The present TCR beta chain was sequenced within a study of blood T cell repertoires in COVID-19. The overall study: PBMCs, B-cell-depleted T cells, or T cells provided the cDNA or gDNA that made up the material.

Produced via immunoSEQ multiplex PCR; TCRdb's table is partial and in-frame only. This table holds about 130,000 clones, roughly 83% found once. The sequence was collected from a woman older than 75 with acute or convalescent COVID-19. Sequencing input: peripheral blood.

CDR3 sequence: CASSPGTGSAGELFF. The CDR3 DNA sequence: TGTGCCAGCTCACCAGGGACAGGGTCTGCCGGGGAGCTGTTTTTT. The V gene is TRBV18, the J gene TRBJ2-2; TRBD1 aligns across 9 bases. Germline trimming cut 2 bases from V and 6 bases from J; bases unmatched to any gene: 4. The germline gives CDR1 KGHSH, CDR2 LQKENI. The CDR3 totals 15 residues.